This TCR beta chain was observed in a study of blood T cell repertoires in COVID-19. Study in general: Acute-phase and convalescent COVID-19 samples originated in the United States, Italy and Spain.

This clone came up a few times. Germline loops: CDR1 LGHDT, CDR2 YNNKEL (reference sequence). Trimming pared 4 bases from V and 1 base from J, leaving 10 bases between. The CDR3 loop spans 14 amino acids. Produced via immunoSEQ multiplex PCR; TCRdb's table is partial and in-frame only. The sample contains 300,000 to 350,000 clones, 86% of which appear only once. This chain uses TRBV3-1 (or the pseudogene TRBV3-2) with TRBJ2-5; possibly TRBD1 for D (5 bases). The receptor was derived from a woman between 40 and 55 years old with acute COVID-19. Sequencing input: PBMCs or T cells enriched from blood (not recorded which). This CDR3 reads CASSLRQLQETQYF. The CDR3 DNA reads TGTGCCAGCAGCCTGCGACAGCTCCAAGAGACCCAGTACTTC.